Here is one T cell receptor (beta chain) with its context. In the original processing: Amplification from reference gene primers served as the basis for estimated nucleated cell counts. Sequencing was performed with immunoSEQ multiplex PCR; in TCRdb, only in-frame clones are kept and a portion is missing. The V and J calls and clone size come from that table; D and trimming were worked out from the DNA. Counted here are hundreds of thousands of clones, roughly 90% occurring once; the ten biggest clones make up approximately 4%. This entry belongs to a study of blood T cell repertoires in COVID-19. Study information: Samples of COVID-19 (acute and convalescent) were obtained from the United States, Italy and Spain. The cDNA or gDNA used as material had been derived from T cells, B-cell-depleted T cells, or PBMCs.

This sequence originates from a woman aged 45 to 65 with active or convalescent COVID-19. The material sequenced was peripheral blood.

CDR3 in DNA: TGCAGCGTCCAAGCCGGGACAGGGAAAGAAAAACTGTTTTTT. Its translation is CSVQAGTGKEKLFF. This chain uses TRBV29-1 with TRBJ1-4; TRBD1 agrees at 9 bases. CDR3 length: 14 amino acids. Germline V lookup: CDR1 SQVTM, CDR2 ANQGSEA. V lost 6 bases, J lost 8 bases, and 10 bases stayed unmatched.